These 14 T cell receptor beta chains were all obtained from the same sample, sequenced in a study of PD-1 blockade in classical Hodgkin lymphoma. Each patient's relapse followed autologous stem cell transplantation, and brentuximab vedotin exposure varied. The protocol was immunoSEQ multiplex PCR, while the TCRdb copy is restricted to in-frame clones and leaves out a portion. The sample records about 150,000 clones, 78% being singletons. The material was peripheral blood mononuclear cells (PBMCs), obtained before the second cycle of nivolumab. All receptors come from a human donor with classical Hodgkin lymphoma.

This chain uses TRBV10-3 with TRBJ2-1, with TRBD1 matching 10 bases. This CDR3 is built from 14 residues. Germline CDR1 is ENHRY and CDR2 is SYGVKD. J was trimmed by 7 bases and V by 6 bases; bases with no gene match: 6. This CDR3 is CAIRRGQGINEQFF. The CDR3 region has the DNA TGTGCCATCAGAAGGGGACAGGGGATAAATGAGCAGTTCTTC.

This clone was picked up many times. This sequence joins TRBV18 and TRBJ2-1; the D gene is possibly TRBD1 (5 bases). The CDR3 contains 15 residues. Germline V lookup: CDR1 KGHSH, CDR2 LQKENI. V was clipped by 2 bases and J by 0 bases, with 8 bases between them. The CDR3 nucleotides are TGTGCCAGCTCACCAGACAGAAGCTCCTACAATGAGCAGTTCTTC. Residues: CASSPDRSSYNEQFF.

This chain uses TRBV7-7 with TRBJ2-2; D is uncertain. The CDR3 contains 14 residues. In germline, CDR1 is SSHAT, CDR2 FNYEAQ (reference sequence). The V and J ends lost 5 bases and 4 bases respectively, with 11 bases between them. The CDR3 nucleotides are TGTGCCAGCAGCCCCGGACCGCTCACCGGGGAGCTGTTTTTT. Its translation: CASSPGPLTGELFF.

Comments on this clone: One junction end does not reproduce the germline sequence, and a read error may be involved. This sample includes further DNA sequences coding for the same CDR3. The rearrangement joins TRBV6-1 to TRBJ1-1; D is unresolved. The CDR3 is 12 residues long. CDR1 and CDR2 (germline): MNHNS, SASEGT. The CDR3 region has the DNA TGTGCCAGCGATTGGGGAGACACTGAGGCTTTCTTT. Protein product: CASDWGDTEAFF.

The rearrangement joins TRBV19 to TRBJ1-2; D is unclear. The germline V and J ends were trimmed by 9 bases and 4 bases, with 12 bases remaining between them. This CDR3 has 12 residues. Germline values: CDR1 LNHDA, CDR2 SQIVND (reference sequence). CDR3 protein: CASSDTVYGYTF. For the CDR3, the DNA is TGTGCCAGCTCAGATACGGTCTATGGCTACACCTTC.

The chain combines TRBV4-1 with TRBJ2-1; 7 bases are shared with TRBD1. This CDR3 has 15 residues. Germline V CDR1 and CDR2: MGHRA, YSYEKL. Germline trimming cut 1 base from V and 6 bases from J; bases unmatched to any gene: 6. CDR3 in DNA: TGCGCCAGCAGCCAAGTACAGGGGCAGTCCAATGAGCAGTTCTTC. This gives the protein CASSQVQGQSNEQFF.

This chain joins TRBV28 and TRBJ2-3; 9 bases agree with TRBD2. V gave up 2 bases and J gave up 3 bases; unmatched junction bases: 3. The V gene's germline CDR1 is MDHEN and CDR2 SYDVKM. The CDR3 consists of 15 residues. Here the CDR3 reads CASSLGREGTDTQYF. As DNA, the CDR3 is TGTGCCAGCAGTTTAGGGCGGGAGGGGACAGATACGCAGTATTTT.

This chain connects TRBV7-9 to TRBJ1-4; 7 bases agree with TRBD1. Germline V gives CDR1 SEHNR, CDR2 FQNEAQ (reference sequence). The CDR3 sequence is 14 residues long. The V segment lost 3 bases and the J segment 6 bases; nucleotides outside the gene matches: 4. CDR3 region: CASSFTGVDEKLFF. The CDR3 DNA is TGTGCCAGCAGCTTCACAGGGGTGGATGAAAAACTGTTTTTT.

The genes are TRBV18 and TRBJ1-2; D uncertain. The germline V gene has CDR1 KGHSH and CDR2 LQKENI. The CDR3 has 14 amino acids. Trimming pared 3 bases from V and 2 bases from J, leaving 10 bases between. CDR3 DNA sequence: TGTGCCAGCTCACCGGCTCCATTAAACTATGGCTACACCTTC. Translating it yields CASSPAPLNYGYTF.

This chain links TRBV9 with TRBJ1-6; TRBD1 is a possible D gene (5 bases). The V end was cut by 7 bases, the J end by 6 bases, with 11 bases between. CDR1 SGDLS and CDR2 YYNGEE come from the germline V gene. There are 13 residues in the CDR3. CDR3 DNA: TGTGCCAGCGGGGGACTCCTTAATTCACCCCTCCACTTT. Translated, it gives CASGGLLNSPLHF.

The J gene is TRBJ2-3, the V gene TRBV19; tentatively, D is TRBD1 (5 bases). Trimming removed 3 bases at V and 2 bases at J, with 12 bases between. The germline V gene has CDR1 LNHDA and CDR2 SQIVND (reference sequence). The CDR3 has 15 residues. The CDR3 DNA reads as TGTGCCAGTAGTATTAGGAGACAGCCCACAGATACGCAGTATTTT. Residues: CASSIRRQPTDTQYF.

The chain is built from TRBV10-3 and TRBJ1-4, with 8 bases lining up with TRBD1. CDR1 ENHRY and CDR2 SYGVKD come from the germline V gene. The CDR3 runs to 13 residues. Trimming cost V 6 bases and J 7 bases; bases outside gene matches: 4. CDR3 in amino acids: CAIRDRDFEKLFF. CDR3 coding DNA: TGTGCCATCAGGGACAGGGACTTTGAAAAACTGTTTTTT.

This clone was counted a single time. The chain joins TRBV7-9 to TRBJ2-2; TRBD1 might be the D (6 bases). V lost 5 bases and J lost 4, with 14 bases in between. This CDR3 is 15 amino acids long. The germline CDR1 and CDR2 sequences are SEHNR and FQNEAQ (reference sequence). CDR3 protein: CASSRGQTFTGELFF. CDR3 coding DNA: TGTGCCAGCAGCCGAGGACAGACCTTCACCGGGGAGCTGTTTTTT.

The chain carries TRBV18 and TRBJ2-5; 12 bases fit TRBD2. This CDR3 has 17 amino acids. Losses at the gene ends were 1 base for V and 3 bases for J; bases not matched to a gene: 6. CDR1 and CDR2 (germline): KGHSH, LQKENI. This chain's CDR3 is CASSPRPASGREETQYF. CDR3 DNA sequence: TGTGCCAGCTCACCACGGCCGGCTAGCGGGAGGGAAGAGACCCAGTACTTC.